The rows below give T cell receptor beta chains drawn from one sample of a study of cytomegalovirus exposure and HLA in healthy donors. The data were produced by immunoSEQ multiplex PCR, yet TCRdb's version contains in-frame clones alone and is incomplete. Here the sample spans 200,000 to 250,000 clones, over 75% being singletons. The sequenced sample consisted of PBMCs. The origin of the receptors is a boy younger than 18 in good health and CMV-seronegative. The CDR3 runs from the conserved cysteine through the conserved F or W. D genes are given only for firm matches. Clone size is not always given. Where it is, it says once, few, many or a class for expanded clones.

>once|TRBJ2-1|TRBV7-6|-
TGTGCCAGCAGCGGAACAGGGAACGAGCAGTTCTTC
CASSGTGNEQFF
>-|TRBJ1-4|TRBV18|TRBD1
TGTGCCAGCTCACCGGACAGGTCTAATGAAAAACTGTTTTTT
CASSPDRSNEKLFF
>once|TRBJ2-7|TRBV14|TRBD1
TGTGCCAGCAGCCAAGGTGGGACAGATTTATCCTACGAGCAGTACTTC
CASSQGGTDLSYEQYF
>-|TRBJ1-3|TRBV6-1|-
TGTGCCAGCAGTCCGGGAAGCCCTGGAAACACCATATATTTT
CASSPGSPGNTIYF
>-|TRBJ1-2|TRBV15|-
TGTGCCACCAGCAGATCTGGGCCGGATGGCTACACCTTC
CATSRSGPDGYTF
>-|TRBJ1-2|TRBV29-1|-
TGCAGCGCTCCGGACAACGGCTATTATGGCAACACCTTC
CSAPDNGYYGNTF
>-|TRBJ1-2|TRBV7-9|TRBD1
TGTGCCAGCAGCCACGGAGGGGGCAGTTATGGCTACACCTTC
CASSHGGGSYGYTF
>-|TRBJ1-1|TRBV30|-
TGTGCCTGGAACCTTAAACAGGGACATCGGTACGCTTTCTTT
CAWNLKQGHRYAFF
>-|TRBJ1-1|TRBV4-1|-
TGCGCCAGCAGCCAAGTTCCGGGAGGGAACACTGAAGCTTTCTTT
CASSQVPGGNTEAFF
>few|TRBJ2-5|TRBV5-1|TRBD1
TGCGCCAGCAGCTTGGCCAGGACAGGGGGCGGAGAGACCCAGTACTTC
CASSLARTGGGETQYF
>-|TRBJ2-7|TRBV4-2|-
TGTGCCAGCAGCCTCGTCGGGGGCTACGAGCAGTACTTC
CASSLVGGYEQYF
>-|TRBJ2-7|TRBV11-2|TRBD2
TGTGCCAGCAGCCGACGACTAGCGGGTGAAACCGAGCAGTACTTC
CASSRRLAGETEQYF
>-|TRBJ2-1|TRBV2|TRBD1
TGTGCCAGCAGACGGGACAGCAGCTCCTACAATGAGCAGTTCTTC
CASRRDSSSYNEQFF
>few|TRBJ2-5|TRBV11-3|-
TGTGCCAGCAGCTTAGGGCCGGGAGAGGACTTTCTCACGGGGACCCAGTACTTC
CASSLGPGEDFLTGTQYF
>-|TRBJ1-4|TRBV6-5|-
TGTGCCAGCAGTTACCAGCGAGCAACTAATGAAAAACTGTTTTTT
CASSYQRATNEKLFF
>-|TRBJ1-1|TRBV27|-
TGTGCCAGCAGTACAGGGTTCCGCCCTGAAGCTTTCTTT
CASSTGFRPEAFF
>-|TRBJ2-7|TRBV6-6|-
TGTGCCAGCAGTTCTGGACGCCTAGCAGGCTACGAGCAGTACTTC
CASSSGRLAGYEQYF
>-|TRBJ2-2|TRBV15|TRBD1
TGTGCCACCAGCAGAGATTTTACGGACAGGGAATGGTGGGTGAACACCGGGGAGCTGTTTTTT
CATSRDFTDREWWVNTGELFF
>-|TRBJ2-5|TRBV5-4|TRBD2
TGTGCCAGCAGCTTGAGGGGACTAGCAGGAGAGACCCAGTACTTC
CASSLRGLAGETQYF
>-|TRBJ2-2|TRBV28|TRBD2
TGTGCCAGCAGACCTGGGACTAGCGGGTGGAACACCGGGGAGCTGTTTTTT
CASRPGTSGWNTGELFF
>-|TRBJ1-6|TRBV7-9|TRBD1
TGTGCCAGCAGCTCGGACAGGGGTGTCTCCTATAATTCACCCCTCCACTTT
CASSSDRGVSYNSPLHF